The TCR beta chain described here comes from a study of patients and donors after allogeneic stem cell transplantation. TCRdb ran MiXCR on the RT-PCR reads and lists one entry per CDR3 protein. The table includes about a million distinct CDR3 sequences, about a sixth detected once. Trimming at V came to 6 bases and at J to 1 base, leaving 8 bases not matched to a gene. The CDR3 loop spans 15 amino acids. Germline CDR1 LNHDA, CDR2 SQIVND (reference sequence). Sequences were obtained from blood, either unsorted or a sorted T cell fraction (not recorded which). This TCR was recovered from a human donor who was either an allogeneic HSCT recipient or a stem cell or donor lymphocyte infusion donor (not recorded which). It is not recorded whose cells these are; they may come from a transplant donor. The chain has TRBV19 and TRBJ1-1, with 7 positions matching TRBD1. In DNA form, the CDR3 reads TGTGCCAGTAGCGCAGACAGGGTTTCGAACACTGAAGCTTTCTTT. It codes for CASSADRVSNTEAFF.